This TCR beta chain was captured by sequencing in a study of blood T cell repertoires in COVID-19. This clone was seen only a few times. Trimming took off 0 bases at V and 8 bases at J, with 14 bases between the two ends. The CDR3 contains 14 residues. The germline V gene has CDR1 SGHRS and CDR2 YFSETQ. Sequenced by immunoSEQ multiplex PCR; TCRdb stores in-frame clones only, minus some. This table holds about 220,000 clones, about 79% found once. This clonotype was obtained from a man aged 50-59 years with active or convalescent COVID-19. The sequenced sample was peripheral blood. V and J are TRBV5-1 and TRBJ1-2; D remains ambiguous. The CDR3 sequence: CASSLAEGVGGYTF. The CDR3, as DNA: TGCGCCAGCAGCTTGGCAGAGGGAGTCGGAGGCTACACCTTC.